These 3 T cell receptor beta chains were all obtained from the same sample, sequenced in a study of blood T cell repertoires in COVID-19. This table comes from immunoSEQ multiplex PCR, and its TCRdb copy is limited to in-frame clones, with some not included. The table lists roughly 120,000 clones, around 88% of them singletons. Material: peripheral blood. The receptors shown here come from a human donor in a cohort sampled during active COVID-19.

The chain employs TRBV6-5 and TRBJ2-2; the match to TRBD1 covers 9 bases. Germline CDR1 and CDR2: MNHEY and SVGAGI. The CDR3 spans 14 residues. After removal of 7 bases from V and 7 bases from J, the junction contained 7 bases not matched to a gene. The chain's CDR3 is CASKTGGAGGELFF. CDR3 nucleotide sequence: TGTGCCAGCAAGACAGGGGGTGCCGGCGGGGAGCTGTTTTTT.

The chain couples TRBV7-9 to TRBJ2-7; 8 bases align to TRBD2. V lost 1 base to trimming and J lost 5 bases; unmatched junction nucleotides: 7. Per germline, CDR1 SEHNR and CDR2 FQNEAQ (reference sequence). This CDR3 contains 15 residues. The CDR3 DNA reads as TGTGCCAGCAGCTTAGGGAGCGGGAGCGGCGACGAGCAGTACTTC. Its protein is CASSLGSGSGDEQYF.

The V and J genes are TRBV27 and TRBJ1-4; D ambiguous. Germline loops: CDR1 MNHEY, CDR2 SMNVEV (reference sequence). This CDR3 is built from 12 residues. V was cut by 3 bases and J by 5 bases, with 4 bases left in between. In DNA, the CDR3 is TGTGCCAGCAGTTTCCCAAATGAAAAACTGTTTTTT. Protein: CASSFPNEKLFF.